This passage covers 18 T cell receptor beta chains from one sample sequenced in a study of blood T cells in healthy people across ages. A second PCR of 7 to 11 cycles used a sample-barcoded 5' primer and a J-beta primer mix. TCRdb analysed the 5' RACE reads with MiXCR anew, one entry per CDR3 protein. The table lists some 920,000 distinct CDR3 sequences, 45% to 60% of them singletons. The sequenced material came from blood. These receptors originate from an older woman in good health.

The V gene is TRBV12-3 or TRBV12-4, the J gene TRBJ2-7; D not resolved. The end of the DNA fits TRBJ2-5 better, so the J call may be wrong. The CDR3 loop spans 12 amino acids. CDR3 region: CASSLRIETQYF. The CDR3 DNA follows: TGTGCCAGCAGTTTGAGGATTGAGACCCAGTACTTC.

Only a few counts were recorded for this clonotype. The genes are TRBV19 and TRBJ2-7; tentatively, D is TRBD1 (6 bases). The CDR3 is made up of 15 amino acids. Trimming stripped 4 bases from V and 0 bases from J, with 13 bases between. Germline V CDR1 and CDR2: LNHDA, SQIVND (reference sequence). The CDR3 DNA sequence: TGTGCCAGTAGTACTCCACAGGGAAGCTCCTACGAGCAGTACTTC. Protein sequence: CASSTPQGSSYEQYF.

This clonotype was detected a few times. The V gene is TRBV27, the J gene TRBJ2-3; tentative D call: TRBD2 (6 bases). V lost 6 bases and J 1 base, leaving 14 bases between the germline ends. CDR1 and CDR2 (germline): MNHEY, SMNVEV (reference sequence). The length of the CDR3 is 15 residues. DNA of the CDR3: TGTGCCAGCAGACCGGTGGAGGGGCGCACAGATACGCAGTATTTT. This codes for CASRPVEGRTDTQYF.

The chain has TRBV27 and TRBJ2-1, with TRBD2 as a possible D gene (7 bases). The germline CDR1 and CDR2 sequences are MNHEY and SMNVEV (reference sequence). The CDR3 runs 13 residues. Trimming cost V 6 bases and J 4 bases, with 10 bases left between them. The CDR3 coding sequence is TGTGCCAGCAGGAGGGGGGGATACAATGAGCAGTTCTTC. Amino acid sequence: CASRRGGYNEQFF.

The table lists this clonotype with a few counts. The chain carries TRBV18 and TRBJ2-1; D unresolved. Trimming took off 2 bases at V and 4 bases at J, with 6 bases between the two ends. Germline V lookup: CDR1 KGHSH, CDR2 LQKENI. The CDR3 sequence is 13 residues long. The CDR3 reads CASSPVQYNEQFF. DNA for the CDR3: TGTGCCAGCTCACCAGTCCAGTACAATGAGCAGTTCTTC.

The chain carries TRBV5-6 and TRBJ2-3, with TRBD1 matching over 7 bases. The V gene end was trimmed by 5 bases and the J gene end by 0 bases; junction bases not matched to a gene: 6. The germline CDR1 and CDR2 sequences are SGHDT and YYEEEE. The CDR3 covers 15 residues. DNA for the CDR3: TGTGCCAGCAGATCGGGACAGACAAGCACAGATACGCAGTATTTT. Translating gives CASRSGQTSTDTQYF.

This rearrangement joins TRBV20-1 to TRBJ2-5; 8 bases fit TRBD2. Germline V gene lookup returns CDR1 DFQATT and CDR2 SNEGSKA (reference sequence). V lost 1 base to trimming and J lost 11 bases; unmatched junction nucleotides: 9. This CDR3 contains 13 residues. The CDR3: CSARVPAGEEQYF. CDR3 DNA: TGCAGTGCTAGAGTACCAGCGGGAGAGGAGCAGTACTTC.

The J gene is TRBJ2-1, the V gene TRBV6-2 or TRBV6-3, with TRBD2 identical over 12 bases. From germline, CDR1 is MNHEY and CDR2 SVGEGT. Trimming cost V 5 bases and J 7 bases; bases outside gene matches: 6. This CDR3 is 15 amino acids long. The CDR3 bases are TGTGCCAGCAGTAAACTAGCGGGAGGAAGGAATGAGCAGTTCTTC. This sequence encodes CASSKLAGGRNEQFF.

Comments on this clonotype: Just one base apart from a much larger clone, this may be a read error. The chain links TRBV29-1 to TRBJ1-2; no reliable D call. The germline V gene has CDR1 SQVTM and CDR2 ANQGSEA. The V gene lost 0 bases and the J gene lost 4 bases, with 12 bases spanning the gap. The CDR3 covers 14 residues. CDR3 in DNA: TGCAGCGTTGAAGACTGCGGAGGGCTCTATGGCTACACCTTC. It specifies CSVEDCGGLYGYTF.

The gene calls are TRBV2 and TRBJ2-5; D perhaps matches TRBD1 (6 bases). The CDR3 length is 15 residues. Germline values: CDR1 SNHLY, CDR2 FYNNEI. Trimming took off 6 bases at V and 5 bases at J, with 19 bases between the two ends. The chain's CDR3 is CASSRLTGLSETQYF. The CDR3 DNA sequence: TGTGCCAGCAGCCGTTTGACAGGATTGAGCGAGACCCAGTACTTC.

The chain uses TRBV29-1 and TRBJ2-3; 7 positions match TRBD2. Germline lookup yields CDR1 SQVTM and CDR2 ANQGSEA. CDR3 size: 15 residues. Unmatched junction bases numbered 12, after V lost 5 bases and J lost 4 bases. CDR3: CSVNGGTNSPDTQYF. The DNA of the CDR3 is TGCAGCGTTAACGGAGGGACTAACTCCCCAGATACGCAGTATTTT.

The genes are TRBV4-1 and TRBJ1-5; D possibly corresponds to TRBD1 (5 bases). Looked up from germline, CDR1 is MGHRA and CDR2 is YSYEKL. Trimming stripped 4 bases from V and 8 bases from J, with 18 bases between. The CDR3 has 15 amino acids. CDR3 in DNA: TGCGCCAGCAGCCGAGGCCAAGGAACCAGGGAGCCCCAGCATTTT. Translating it yields CASSRGQGTREPQHF.

The DNA of the CDR3 is TGTGCCAGCAGCGCCAGGGGCCCCCTAGAAACGGGAAGATATGGCGAGCAGTACTTC. Its protein product is CASSARGPLETGRYGEQYF. The chain combines TRBV7-2 with TRBJ2-5; weak D call: TRBD1 (6 bases). TRBJ2-7 matches the DNA end more closely, so the J call is doubtful. Germline CDR1 and CDR2: SGHTA and FQGNSA. The CDR3 consists of 19 residues.

The chain employs TRBV9 and TRBJ2-7; 9 positions agree with TRBD2. CDR3 length equals 15 residues. The V and J ends lost 3 bases and 3 bases, in that order; junction bases with no gene match: 7. Germline values: CDR1 SGDLS, CDR2 YYNGEE. CDR3 DNA: TGTGCCAGCAGCGGATCTAGCGGGATTGGCTACGAGCAGTACTTC. Translating it yields CASSGSSGIGYEQYF.

This clonotype was counted only a few times. The V gene is TRBV29-1, the J gene TRBJ2-7; 7 bases fit TRBD2. Germline-derived CDR1 and CDR2 are SQVTM and ANQGSEA. There are 13 residues in the CDR3. V was pared by 4 bases and J by 1 base, with 4 bases of the junction left unmatched. In DNA form, the CDR3 reads TGCAGCGTTGCTAGCGGACCATCCTACGAGCAGTACTTC. Protein: CSVASGPSYEQYF.

This chain connects TRBV20-1 to TRBJ1-6, with D unclear. Germline loops: CDR1 DFQATT, CDR2 SNEGSKA (reference sequence). V was trimmed by 1 base and J by 10 bases, leaving 14 bases between them. The CDR3 covers 14 residues. This chain's CDR3 is CSARARESGSPLHF. The CDR3 coding sequence is TGCAGTGCTAGAGCCCGGGAGTCAGGCTCACCCCTCCACTTT.

This chain connects TRBV7-2 to TRBJ1-1; D is unclear. CDR1 and CDR2 from the germline V gene are SGHTA and FQGNSA. CDR3 length: 14 amino acids. Trimming removed 3 bases at V and 0 bases at J, with 8 bases between. The CDR3 loop reads CASSLGSLNTEAFF. The DNA of the CDR3 is TGTGCCAGCAGCTTGGGCTCCTTGAACACTGAAGCTTTCTTT.

This clonotype was counted a single time. A single base separates this from a much larger clone, so it may be a read error. V usage is TRBV12-3 or TRBV12-4 and J usage is TRBJ2-1; D gene ambiguous. The CDR3 is 11 amino acids. V was cut by 4 bases and J by 8 bases, with 6 bases left in between. For the CDR3, the DNA is TGTGCCAGCAGTTCTTTCGATGAGCAGTTCTTC. Translating it yields CASSSFDEQFF.